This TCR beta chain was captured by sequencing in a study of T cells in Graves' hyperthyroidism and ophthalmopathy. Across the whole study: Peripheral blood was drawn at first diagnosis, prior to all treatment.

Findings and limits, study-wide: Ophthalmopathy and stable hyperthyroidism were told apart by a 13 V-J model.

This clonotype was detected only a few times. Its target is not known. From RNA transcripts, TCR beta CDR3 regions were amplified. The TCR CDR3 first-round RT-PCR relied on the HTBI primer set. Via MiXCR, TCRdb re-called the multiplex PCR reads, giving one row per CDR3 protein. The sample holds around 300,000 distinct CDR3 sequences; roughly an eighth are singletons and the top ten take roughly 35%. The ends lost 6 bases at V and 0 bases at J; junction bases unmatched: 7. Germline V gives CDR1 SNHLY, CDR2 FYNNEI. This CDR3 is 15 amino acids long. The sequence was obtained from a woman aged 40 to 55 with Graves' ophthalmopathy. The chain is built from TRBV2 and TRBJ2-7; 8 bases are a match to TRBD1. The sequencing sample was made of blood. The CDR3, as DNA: TGTGCCAGCAGCAACCTCGACAGGGGCTCCTACGAGCAGTACTTC. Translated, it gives CASSNLDRGSYEQYF.